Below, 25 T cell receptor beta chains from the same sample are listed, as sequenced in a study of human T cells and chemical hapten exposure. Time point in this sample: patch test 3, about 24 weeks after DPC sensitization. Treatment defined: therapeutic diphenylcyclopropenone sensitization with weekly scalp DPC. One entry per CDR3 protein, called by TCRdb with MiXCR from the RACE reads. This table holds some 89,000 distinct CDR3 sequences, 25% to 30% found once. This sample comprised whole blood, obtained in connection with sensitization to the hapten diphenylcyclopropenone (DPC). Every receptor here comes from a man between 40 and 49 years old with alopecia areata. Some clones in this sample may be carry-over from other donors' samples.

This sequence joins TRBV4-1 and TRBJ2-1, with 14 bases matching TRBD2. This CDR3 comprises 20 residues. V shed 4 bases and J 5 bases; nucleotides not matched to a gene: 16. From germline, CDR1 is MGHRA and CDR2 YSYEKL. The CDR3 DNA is TGCGCCAGCAGCCTCTCCCCGGGACTAGCGGGAGATACGTGGGACAATGAGCAGTTCTTC. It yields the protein CASSLSPGLAGDTWDNEQFF.

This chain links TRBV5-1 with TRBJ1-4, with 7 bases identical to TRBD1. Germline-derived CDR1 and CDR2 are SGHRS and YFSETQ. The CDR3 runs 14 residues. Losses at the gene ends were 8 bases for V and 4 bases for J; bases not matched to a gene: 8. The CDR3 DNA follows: TGCGCCAGTTCCTCACAGGGGCATAATGAAAAACTGTTTTTT. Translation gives CASSSQGHNEKLFF.

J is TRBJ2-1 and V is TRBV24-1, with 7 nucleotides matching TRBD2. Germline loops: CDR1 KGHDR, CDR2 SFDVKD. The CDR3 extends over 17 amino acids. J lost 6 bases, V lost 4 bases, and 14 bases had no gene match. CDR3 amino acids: CATSDRPTSVGTNEQFF. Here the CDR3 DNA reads TGTGCCACCAGTGACCGTCCCACTAGCGTTGGAACCAATGAGCAGTTCTTC.

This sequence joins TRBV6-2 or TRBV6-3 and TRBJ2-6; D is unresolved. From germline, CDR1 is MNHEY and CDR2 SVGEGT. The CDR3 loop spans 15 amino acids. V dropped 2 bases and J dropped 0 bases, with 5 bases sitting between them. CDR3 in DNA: TGTGCCAGCAGTTACGGGTACTCTGGGGCCAACGTCCTGACTTTC. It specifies CASSYGYSGANVLTF.

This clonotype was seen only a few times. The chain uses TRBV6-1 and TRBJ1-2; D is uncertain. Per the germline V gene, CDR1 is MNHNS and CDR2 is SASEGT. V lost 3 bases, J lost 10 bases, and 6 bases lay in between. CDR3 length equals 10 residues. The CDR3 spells CASSDNPYTF. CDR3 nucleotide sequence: TGTGCCAGCAGTGACAATCCCTACACCTTC.

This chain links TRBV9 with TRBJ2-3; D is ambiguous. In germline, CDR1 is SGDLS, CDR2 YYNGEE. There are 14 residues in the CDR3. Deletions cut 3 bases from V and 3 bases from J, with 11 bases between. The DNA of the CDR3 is TGTGCCAGCAGCGGGAGTCCGGCAACAGATACGCAGTATTTT. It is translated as CASSGSPATDTQYF.

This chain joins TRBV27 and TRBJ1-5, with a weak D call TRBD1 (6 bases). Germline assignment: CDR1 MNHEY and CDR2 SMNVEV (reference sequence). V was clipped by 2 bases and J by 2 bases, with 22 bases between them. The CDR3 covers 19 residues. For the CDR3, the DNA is TGTGCCAGCAGTTTACGAAGGATGGCAGGGGATGACGGCAATCAGCCCCAGCATTTT. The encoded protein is CASSLRRMAGDDGNQPQHF.

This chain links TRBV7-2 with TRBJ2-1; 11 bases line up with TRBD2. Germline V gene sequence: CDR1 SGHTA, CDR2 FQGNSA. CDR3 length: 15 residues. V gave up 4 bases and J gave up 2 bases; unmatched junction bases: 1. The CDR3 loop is CASSSGLAAYNEQFF. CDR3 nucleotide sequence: TGTGCCAGCAGCTCGGGACTAGCGGCCTACAATGAGCAGTTCTTC.

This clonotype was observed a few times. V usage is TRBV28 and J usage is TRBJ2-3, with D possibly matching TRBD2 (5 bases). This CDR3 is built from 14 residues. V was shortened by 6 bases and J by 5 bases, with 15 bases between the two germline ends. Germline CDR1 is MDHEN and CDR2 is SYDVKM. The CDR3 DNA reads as TGTGCCAGCAGCCTTCTTCCCGAGGGAGATACGCAGTATTTT. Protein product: CASSLLPEGDTQYF. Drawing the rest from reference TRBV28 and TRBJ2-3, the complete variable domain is DVKVTQSSRYLVKRTGEKVFLECVQDMDHENMFWYRQDPGLGLRLIYFSYDVKMKEKGDIPEGYSVSREKKERFSLILESASTNQTSMYLCASSLLPEGDTQYFGPGTRLTVL.

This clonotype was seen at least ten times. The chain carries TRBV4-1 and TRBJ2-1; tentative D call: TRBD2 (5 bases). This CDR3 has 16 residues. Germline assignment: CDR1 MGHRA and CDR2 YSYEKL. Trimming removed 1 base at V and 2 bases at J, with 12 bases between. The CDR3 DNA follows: TGCGCCAGCAGCCAAGGCGGACTGGGTACCTACAATGAGCAGTTCTTC. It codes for CASSQGGLGTYNEQFF.

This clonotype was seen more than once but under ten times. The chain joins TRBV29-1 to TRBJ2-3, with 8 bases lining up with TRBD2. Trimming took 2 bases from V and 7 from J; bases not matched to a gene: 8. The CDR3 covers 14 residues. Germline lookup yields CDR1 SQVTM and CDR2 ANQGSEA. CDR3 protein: CSVEPAGVRHTQYF. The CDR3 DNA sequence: TGCAGCGTTGAACCAGCGGGAGTACGTCATACGCAGTATTTT.

The CDR3 spells CSVVTLLSYEQYF. CDR3 nucleotides: TGCAGCGTTGTAACGCTACTCTCCTACGAGCAGTACTTC. J is TRBJ2-7 and V is TRBV29-1; no firm D call. This CDR3 region has 13 residues. The germline V and J ends were trimmed by 4 bases and 0 bases, with 10 bases remaining between them. Germline V gene data show CDR1 as SQVTM and CDR2 as ANQGSEA.

CDR3 sequence reads: CASRQGHTGELFF. The CDR3 coding sequence is TGTGCCAGCCGTCAGGGACACACCGGGGAGCTGTTTTTT. The chain links TRBV6-5 to TRBJ2-2; D might be TRBD1 or TRBD2, each matching 5 bases. CDR1 is MNHEY, CDR2 SVGAGI, per germline. The CDR3 has 13 amino acids. The ends were cut back, 8 bases at V and 3 bases at J, with 10 bases in the middle.

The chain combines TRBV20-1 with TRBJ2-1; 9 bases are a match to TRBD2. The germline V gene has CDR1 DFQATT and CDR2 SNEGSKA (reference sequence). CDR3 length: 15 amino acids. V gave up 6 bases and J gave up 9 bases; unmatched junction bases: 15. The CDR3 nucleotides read TGCAGTGCAAAGGACTTGGGACTAGCCGGGGGTGAGCAGTTCTTC. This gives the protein CSAKDLGLAGGEQFF.

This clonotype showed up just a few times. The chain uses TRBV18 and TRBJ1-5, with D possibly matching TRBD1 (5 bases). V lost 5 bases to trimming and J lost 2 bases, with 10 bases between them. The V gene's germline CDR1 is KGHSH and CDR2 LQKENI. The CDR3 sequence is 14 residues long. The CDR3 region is CASSTTGRNQPQHF. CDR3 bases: TGTGCCAGCTCAACAACAGGTCGCAATCAGCCCCAGCATTTT.

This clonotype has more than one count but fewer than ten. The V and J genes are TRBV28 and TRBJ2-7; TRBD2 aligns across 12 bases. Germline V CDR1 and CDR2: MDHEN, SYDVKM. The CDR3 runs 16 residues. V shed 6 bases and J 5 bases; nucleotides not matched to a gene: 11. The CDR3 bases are TGTGCCAGCAGCCCCCGGACTAGCGGGAAAGATCACGAGCAGTACTTC. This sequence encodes CASSPRTSGKDHEQYF. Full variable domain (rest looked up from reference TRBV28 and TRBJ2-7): DVKVTQSSRYLVKRTGEKVFLECVQDMDHENMFWYRQDPGLGLRLIYFSYDVKMKEKGDIPEGYSVSREKKERFSLILESASTNQTSMYLCASSPRTSGKDHEQYFGPGTRLTVT.

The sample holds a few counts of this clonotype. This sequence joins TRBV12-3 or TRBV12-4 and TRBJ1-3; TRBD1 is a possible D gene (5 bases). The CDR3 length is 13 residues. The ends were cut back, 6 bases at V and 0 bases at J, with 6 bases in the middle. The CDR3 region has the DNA TGTGCCAGCAGGGGACCCTCTGGAAACACCATATATTTT. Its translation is CASRGPSGNTIYF.

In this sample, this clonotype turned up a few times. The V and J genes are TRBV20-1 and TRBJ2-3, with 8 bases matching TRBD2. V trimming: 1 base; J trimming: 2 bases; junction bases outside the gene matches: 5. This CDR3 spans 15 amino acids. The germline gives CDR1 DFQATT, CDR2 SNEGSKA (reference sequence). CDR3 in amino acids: CSARGIAGPTDTQYF. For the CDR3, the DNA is TGCAGTGCTAGAGGAATAGCGGGGCCCACAGATACGCAGTATTTT.

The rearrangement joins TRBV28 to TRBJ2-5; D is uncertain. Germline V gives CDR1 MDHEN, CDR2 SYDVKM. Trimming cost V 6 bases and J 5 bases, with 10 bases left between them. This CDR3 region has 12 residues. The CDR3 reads CASRARTETQYF. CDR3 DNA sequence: TGTGCCAGCAGGGCCAGGACGGAGACCCAGTACTTC. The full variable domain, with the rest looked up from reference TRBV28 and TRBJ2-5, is DVKVTQSSRYLVKRTGEKVFLECVQDMDHENMFWYRQDPGLGLRLIYFSYDVKMKEKGDIPEGYSVSREKKERFSLILESASTNQTSMYLCASRARTETQYFGPGTRLLVL.

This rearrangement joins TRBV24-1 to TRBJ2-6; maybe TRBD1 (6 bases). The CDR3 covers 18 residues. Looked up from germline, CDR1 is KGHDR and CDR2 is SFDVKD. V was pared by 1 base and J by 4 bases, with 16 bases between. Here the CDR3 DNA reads TGTGCCACCAGTGATTTTCGACAGGCAACGGGCGGGGCCAACGTCCTGACTTTC. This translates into CATSDFRQATGGANVLTF.

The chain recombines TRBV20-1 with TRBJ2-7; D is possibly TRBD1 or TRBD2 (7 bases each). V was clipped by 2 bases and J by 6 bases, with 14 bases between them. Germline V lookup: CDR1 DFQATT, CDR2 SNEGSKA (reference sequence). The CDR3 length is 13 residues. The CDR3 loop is CSARRQGGAEQYF. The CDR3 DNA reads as TGCAGTGCTAGAAGGCAGGGGGGGGCCGAGCAGTACTTC.

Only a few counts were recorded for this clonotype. The CDR3 region is CASSRTSGRRDTGELFF. The CDR3 DNA reads TGTGCCAGCAGTCGGACTAGCGGGAGACGGGACACCGGGGAGCTGTTTTTT. The chain combines TRBV6-5 with TRBJ2-2, with 13 bases lining up with TRBD2. The CDR3 totals 17 residues. V trimming: 5 bases; J trimming: 3 bases; junction bases outside the gene matches: 6. Germline CDR1 and CDR2: MNHEY and SVGAGI.

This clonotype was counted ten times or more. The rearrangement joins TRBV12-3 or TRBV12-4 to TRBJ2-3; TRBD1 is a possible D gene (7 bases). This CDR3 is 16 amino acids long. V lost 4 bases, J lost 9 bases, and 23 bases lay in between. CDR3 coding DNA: TGTGCCAGCAGTTCCCGGGGGACAGCCGGCGAGGAGACGCAGTATTTT. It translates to CASSSRGTAGEETQYF.

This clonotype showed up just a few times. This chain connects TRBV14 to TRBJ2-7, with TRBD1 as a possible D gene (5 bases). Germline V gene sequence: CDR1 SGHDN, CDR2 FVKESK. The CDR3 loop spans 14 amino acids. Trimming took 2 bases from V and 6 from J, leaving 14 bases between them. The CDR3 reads CASSQSLRQGEQYF. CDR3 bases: TGTGCCAGCAGCCAATCCCTCCGCCAGGGCGAGCAGTACTTC.

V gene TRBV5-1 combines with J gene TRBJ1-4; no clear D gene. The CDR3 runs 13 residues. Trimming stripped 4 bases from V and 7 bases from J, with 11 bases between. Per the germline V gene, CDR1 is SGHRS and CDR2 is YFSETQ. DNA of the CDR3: TGCGCCAGCAGCCTCACCGGCCCTGAAAAACTGTTTTTT. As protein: CASSLTGPEKLFF.